This T cell receptor beta chain was recovered during a study of T cell repertoires in ileal Crohn's disease (dated 2019 in TCRdb). A note on the overall study: The median duration of disease was roughly eight years, and at the time of surgery 35% of patients were active smokers. Surgery was performed for a complication in all patients, with stricturing disease in roughly 61% and penetrating disease in approximately 40%. Postoperative therapy was given to about half of the patients, with thiopurines administered to about a dozen patients and anti-TNF agents administered to 15 to 20 patients. Biopsies taken from the proximal margin of the surgical specimen were designated as MI samples. Five hundred nanograms of biopsy DNA per sample were submitted for commercial TCRB immunosequencing. The TCR repertoire was analysed in some 53 patients with Crohn's disease drawn from a prospective multicentre cohort. The study ran alongside a multicentre cohort designed to identify predictors of early endoscopic recurrence after ileocolonic resection. Endoscopic postoperative recurrence was defined as a Rutgeerts score above i0. A total of around 150 mucosal samples from around 57 patients were sequenced, collected from several sites on the surgical specimen as well as at postoperative endoscopy.

The CDR3 has 15 amino acids, counting the end cysteine and phenylalanine. The only DNA kept is the CDR3, 45 bases in frame from the first base. The germline V gene (reference sequence) provides CDR1 LNHNV and CDR2 YYDKDF. The V end loses 1 base and the J end loses 6 bases, and a stretch of 15 bases separates them. Library creation used the immunoSEQ multiplex PCR assay. CDR3 regions were amplified from genomic DNA by Adaptive Biotechnology using a two-step, amplification bias-controlled multiplex PCR. In the first PCR, primers covered every V and J gene segment, and in the second PCR, barcodes and Illumina adapters were added. An Illumina instrument was used to sequence the CDR3 libraries. The study's processing was this. Vendor-provided pipelines were combined with custom analysis of raw data in R/Bioconductor under R version 3.3.0. Clonality, which ranges from 0 to 1, was calculated as the inverse of the normalised Shannon entropy across all productive clones. High-frequency clones were defined as the share of the repertoire occupied by the top 100 clones, with only clones passing a 95% confidence test being retained. Overlap between samples was measured with the Morisita-Horn index, while repertoire diversity was measured with the Simpson index. TCRdb took over this immuneACCESS table, retaining in-frame rearrangements with V and J assigned. Such tables are incomplete; in checked studies, under half of the missing clones stem from an unresolved V gene, and the remainder is unexplained. D and trimming come from the DNA, and the V and J calls and clone size come from that table. For this sample the table gives thousands of clones, of which 78% were detected only once. The ten largest clones take up about 6% of the sample.

On this clone: Its antigen is not yet known. Base-call qualities are not available, and no considerably larger clone is one nucleotide away.

Study-wide conclusions, independent of this receptor: Compared with CD4 T cells, sorted CD8 T cells contained more high-frequency clones, which suggests that the mucosal expansions were mostly CD8. Compared with non-smokers, patients who were active smokers at surgery showed a significantly higher proportion of clonal expansions (25.9% vs 17.9%, p=0.02). Higher percentages of high-frequency clones at the time of surgery were linked to endoscopic recurrence, and every patient with clonality above 26.8% (18/57) had recurrence. Mucosal CD4 and CD8 T cells were sorted and sequenced only in a subgroup of patients, whose size was not stated.

The time point label of this sample denotes: proximal margin of the surgical specimen (macroscopically non-inflamed). Adults with ileal or ileocolonic Crohn's disease for whom ileocolonic resection was indicated were considered eligible. Whole ileal mucosal biopsies were kept frozen at -80 degrees C prior to DNA extraction. Genomic DNA was extracted from frozen whole biopsies using a TRizol-based method and was quantified with a NanoDrop 2000 spectrophotometer. The TCR sequence derives from an adult with Crohn's disease. The V and J segments used are TRBV15 and TRBJ1-2; a confident D gene designation cannot be given. What was sequenced was ileal tissue. The DNA sequence is as follows: TGTGCCACCAGCAGAGTACCCCGGCCAGGTCATGGCTACACCTTC. Protein translation: CATSRVPRPGHGYTF. With all but the CDR3 taken from the reference TRBV15 and TRBJ1-2 genes, the full variable domain is: DAMVIQNPRYQVTQFGKPVTLSCSQTLNHNVMYWYQQKSSQAPKLLFHYYDKDFNNEADTPDNFQSRRPNTSFCFLDIRSPGLGDTAMYLCATSRVPRPGHGYTFGSGTRLTVV.